This passage covers 2 T cell receptor beta chains from one sample sequenced in a study of cytomegalovirus exposure and HLA in healthy donors. With 60 Vbeta and 13 Jbeta primers, the PCR was carried out. TCRdb keeps only in-frame clones here, not all; method: immunoSEQ multiplex PCR. The sample includes about 99,000 clones, approximately 80% of them seen just once. Sequencing was performed on PBMCs. Receptor source: a man aged 40-49 years in good health and CMV-seronegative.

This clone was observed a handful of times. The rearrangement joins TRBV6-6 to TRBJ1-4, with TRBD1 matching over 9 bases. J gave up 7 bases and V 5 bases, and 5 bases lay outside the gene matches. Germline CDR1 MNHNY, CDR2 SVGAGI (reference sequence). CDR3 size: 14 residues. The CDR3 region has the DNA TGTGCCAGCAGTCGGACAGGGGAGATTGAAAAACTGTTTTTT. Translation: CASSRTGEIEKLFF.

V gene TRBV5-4 combines with J gene TRBJ2-5; unclear D gene. There are 13 residues in the CDR3. The V end lost 4 bases, the J end lost 3 bases, and 10 bases lay between the germline ends. CDR1 is SGHNT, CDR2 YYREEE, per germline (reference sequence). CDR3: CASSLGAEETQYF. CDR3 DNA: TGTGCCAGCAGCCTGGGTGCGGAAGAGACCCAGTACTTC. The entire variable domain, with the rest obtained from reference TRBV5-4 and TRBJ2-5, is as follows: ETGVTQSPTHLIKTRGQQVTLRCSSQSGHNTVSWYQQALGQGPQFIFQYYREEENGRGNFPPRFSGLQFPNYSSELNVNALELDDSALYLCASSLGAEETQYFGPGTRLLVL.